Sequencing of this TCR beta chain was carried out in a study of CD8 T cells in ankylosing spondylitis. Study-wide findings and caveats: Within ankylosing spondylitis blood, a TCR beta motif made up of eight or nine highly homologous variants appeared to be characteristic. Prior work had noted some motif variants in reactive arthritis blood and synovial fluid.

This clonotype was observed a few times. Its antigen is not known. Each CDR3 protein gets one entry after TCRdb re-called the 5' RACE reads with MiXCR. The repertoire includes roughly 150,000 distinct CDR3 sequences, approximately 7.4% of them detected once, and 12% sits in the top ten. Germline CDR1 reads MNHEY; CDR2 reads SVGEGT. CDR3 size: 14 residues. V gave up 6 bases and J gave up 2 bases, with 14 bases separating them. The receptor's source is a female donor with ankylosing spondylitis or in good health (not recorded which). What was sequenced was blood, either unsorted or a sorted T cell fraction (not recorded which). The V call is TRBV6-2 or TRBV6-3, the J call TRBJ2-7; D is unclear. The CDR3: CASRTGKAPYEQYF. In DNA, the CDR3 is TGTGCCAGCAGAACGGGCAAGGCCCCCTACGAGCAGTACTTC.